This TCR beta chain stems from a study of Ad26.COV2.S vaccination and SARS-CoV-2 variants. V lost 5 bases to trimming and J lost 4 bases; unmatched junction nucleotides: 9. The CDR3 sequence is 15 residues long. Per the germline V gene, CDR1 is MNHEY and CDR2 is SVGAGI. Assay used: immunoSEQ multiplex PCR; TCRdb lists only in-frame clones, some missing. Among some 340,000 clones listed, more than 70% were seen once. The treatment here: around 19 received Ad26.COV2.S at low or high dose, single or two shots; roughly 5 received placebo; per-sample allocation not given. Specimens were obtained on day 63 following the first vaccine or placebo injection.

The rearrangement links TRBV6-5 to TRBJ1-1; the match to TRBD1 covers 8 bases. This sequence was found in a person between 18 and 59 years old who received the Ad26.COV2.S COVID-19 vaccine or a placebo. The sequences come from peripheral blood, collected in a trial of Ad26.COV2.S vaccine versus placebo. CDR3 in amino acids: CASSPRWTGITEAFF. The CDR3 DNA follows: TGTGCCAGCAGTCCACGTTGGACAGGGATCACTGAAGCTTTCTTT.